The rows below give T cell receptor beta chains drawn from one sample of a study of beta chain features in type 1 diabetes. The data were produced by immunoSEQ multiplex PCR, yet TCRdb's version contains in-frame clones alone and is incomplete. Counted here are almost 350,000 clones, 8% occurring once; the ten biggest clones make up less than 0.45%. The sample consisted of central memory CD4+ T cells from blood. These receptors all stem from a woman aged 18-30 years in good health. Both conserved end residues are part of each CDR3. Fields, in order: J gene, clone size, D gene, V gene, CDR3 DNA, CDR3 protein. D genes are given only for firm matches. Clone sizes are given selectively: once, few, many, or a class where the clone is expanded.

TRBJ2-1	few	TRBD2	TRBV13	TGTGCCAGCAGCCTCCGAGAGCTAGCGGGAGTTGTTTACAATGAGCAGTTCTTC	CASSLRELAGVVYNEQFF
TRBJ2-3	many	-	TRBV27	TGTGCCAGCAGTTTACCTCACTCCACAGATACGCAGTATTTT	CASSLPHSTDTQYF
TRBJ1-2	few	-	TRBV7-9	TGTGCCAGCAGCTCGTTCAAACGCTACACCTTC	CASSSFKRYTF
TRBJ1-4	many	-	TRBV25-1	TGTGCCAGCAGTCGGCCAGGGGTTTATAATGAAAAACTGTTTTTT	CASSRPGVYNEKLFF
TRBJ2-3	many	-	TRBV11-2	TGTGCCAGCAGCTTGGGGCTAACAGATACGCAGTATTTT	CASSLGLTDTQYF
TRBJ2-2	few	-	TRBV20-1	TGCAGTGCTAGCAAACCCGGGGAGCTGTTTTTT	CSASKPGELFF
TRBJ2-6	few	-	TRBV28	TGTGCCAGCAGTACAATCTCTGGGGCCAACGTCCTGACTTTC	CASSTISGANVLTF
TRBJ2-1	few	TRBD1	TRBV2	TGTGCCAGCACGCCGGACAGGGGGCGTTATGCTGAGCAGTTCTTC	CASTPDRGRYAEQFF
TRBJ2-7	-	-	TRBV5-5	TGTGCCAACAGCTACTGGACTACCACCTACGAGCAGTACTTC	CANSYWTTTYEQYF
TRBJ1-1	-	-	TRBV7-2	TGTGCCAGCAGCTTAGCGGGGAGAACTGAAGCTTTCTTT	CASSLAGRTEAFF
TRBJ2-7	-	TRBD2	TRBV7-2	TGTGCCAGCAGCTTACTAGCGGGATCGGGTGAGCAGTACTTC	CASSLLAGSGEQYF
TRBJ1-2	-	-	TRBV6-6	TGTGCCAGCAGTTACTCCGGGGGGCTAGGAGGCTACACCTTC	CASSYSGGLGGYTF
TRBJ1-2	few	-	TRBV10-2	TGCGCCAGCAGCGTACAGGATAACTATGGCTACACCTTC	CASSVQDNYGYTF
TRBJ2-1	-	TRBD2	TRBV7-2	TGTGCCAGCAGCAGAACTAGCGGTTCCTACAATGAGCAGTTCTTC	CASSRTSGSYNEQFF
TRBJ2-7	many	-	TRBV28	TGTGCCAGCAGGTCGACACTTTACGAGCAGTACTTC	CASRSTLYEQYF
TRBJ2-7	few	-	TRBV5-1	TGCGCCAGCAGCTTGGTGTGGGAAGCGGGCGAGCAGTACTTC	CASSLVWEAGEQYF
TRBJ2-1	-	-	TRBV4-3	TGCGCCAGCAGCCAAGATAGTATTGGGTCTTACAATGAGCAGTTCTTC	CASSQDSIGSYNEQFF
TRBJ2-7	few	-	TRBV7-9	TGTGCCAGCAGCATTAGTAGCGGTGGGGCCTCCTACGAGCAGTACTTC	CASSISSGGASYEQYF
TRBJ2-7	few	TRBD2	TRBV4-2	TGTGCCAGCAGCCAAGCTGGACCGGGGGGCTACGAGCAGTACTTC	CASSQAGPGGYEQYF
TRBJ2-2	-	TRBD2	TRBV4-1	TGCGCCAGCAGCCAAGCAAGGGTTGCGGGACTAACCGGGGAGCTGTTTTTT	CASSQARVAGLTGELFF
TRBJ2-7	-	-	TRBV6-1	TGTGCCAGCAGTGAGGCTGGGCAGACTAGACCCTCCTACGAGCAGTACTTC	CASSEAGQTRPSYEQYF
TRBJ2-7	few	TRBD1	TRBV2	TGTGCCAGCAGTCAGGGGGTGTACGAGCAGTACTTC	CASSQGVYEQYF
TRBJ2-7	few	-	TRBV28	TGTGCCAGCAGTTCATCAACGGGATCGGGCGAGCAGTACTTC	CASSSSTGSGEQYF
TRBJ2-1	few	TRBD1	TRBV15	TGTGCCACCAGCAGCCGACAGGGGTTGGTTGAGCAGTTCTTC	CATSSRQGLVEQFF
TRBJ1-5	many	-	TRBV15	TGTGCCACCAGCCTGCCGGGACATAGGAATCAGCCCCAGCATTTT	CATSLPGHRNQPQHF
TRBJ2-1	few	-	TRBV7-9	TGTGCCAGCAGCTTTTCCCCCTACTTCAATGAGCAGTTCTTC	CASSFSPYFNEQFF
TRBJ1-2	few	-	TRBV5-1	TGCGCCAGCACAGACAGGCCCGCCACGAATGGCTATGGCTACACCTTC	CASTDRPATNGYGYTF
TRBJ2-4	-	TRBD2	TRBV11-3	TGTGCCAGCACAGCTAGCGGGGTAAACATTCAGTACTTC	CASTASGVNIQYF
TRBJ1-1	-	-	TRBV13	TGTGCCAGCAGCTTAGTGGGGAGGCTAAAGAACACTGAAGCTTTCTTT	CASSLVGRLKNTEAFF
TRBJ1-2	-	-	TRBV9	TGTGCCAGCAGCGTAGGTGACAGCCCCTATGGCTACACCTTC	CASSVGDSPYGYTF
TRBJ2-7	-	TRBD2	TRBV5-1	TGCGCCAGCAGCTTGGGCGGACTAGCCTACTACGAGCAGTACTTC	CASSLGGLAYYEQYF
TRBJ2-3	-	-	TRBV7-2	TGTGCCAGCAGCTTAGGTACGGGCTACACAGATACGCAGTATTTT	CASSLGTGYTDTQYF
TRBJ2-3	few	-	TRBV6-5	TGTGCCAGCAGACAGACAGGTCCCCACACAGATACGCAGTATTTT	CASRQTGPHTDTQYF
TRBJ2-1	-	-	TRBV7-9	TGTGCCAGCAGCTCCCGCGGGACGCTGAATGAGCAGTTCTTC	CASSSRGTLNEQFF
TRBJ2-4	-	TRBD1	TRBV10-1	TGCGCCAGCAGTGAAACAGGGGGAGGCATTCAGTACTTC	CASSETGGGIQYF